The 27 T cell receptor beta chains below were found in one sample sequenced in a study of post-analysis software for immune sequencing data. Study-level results: Relative to controls, patients had 4 or 5 TRBV segments at higher frequency, with TRBV5-6, TRBV5-1 and TRBV20-1 among these.

Their antigens are not known. Unique molecular identifiers were carried by the TCR beta cDNA libraries. TCRdb reanalysed the PCR reads using MiXCR and keeps one entry per CDR3 protein. The sample consists of fewer than 900,000 distinct CDR3 sequences, roughly 50% of them appearing once. The sequencing sample was made of blood. The receptors here all came from a girl aged 10 to 17 with multiple sclerosis.

The chain recombines TRBV7-2 with TRBJ2-3; 16 nucleotides align to TRBD2. The CDR3 loop spans 19 amino acids. J lost 4 bases, V lost 4 bases, and 11 bases had no gene match. Germline CDR1 and CDR2: SGHTA and FQGNSA. CDR3 sequence reads: CASSSIGTSGRAVADTQYF. Here the CDR3 DNA reads TGTGCCAGCAGCTCAATAGGGACTAGCGGGAGGGCCGTAGCAGATACGCAGTATTTT.

J is TRBJ2-3 and V is TRBV29-1; 7 positions agree with TRBD2. The CDR3 consists of 13 residues. J lost 0 bases, V lost 7 bases, and 4 bases had no gene match. In germline, CDR1 is SQVTM, CDR2 ANQGSEA. Here the CDR3 reads CSAERESTDTQYF. CDR3 nucleotide sequence: TGCAGCGCTGAGCGGGAAAGCACAGATACGCAGTATTTT.

The rearrangement joins TRBV18 to TRBJ1-4; the match to TRBD1 covers 10 bases. V was clipped by 6 bases and J by 7 bases; unmatched bases: 11. CDR1 and CDR2 from the germline V gene are KGHSH and LQKENI. There are 16 residues in the CDR3. DNA for the CDR3: TGTGCCAGCTCTTTTTCAGCCGGGACAGGGGCTGAAAAACTGTTTTTT. Translation: CASSFSAGTGAEKLFF.

The V gene is TRBV6-5, the J gene TRBJ2-3; D is possibly TRBD2 (5 bases). The CDR3 has 13 residues. V was trimmed by 6 bases and J by 0 bases, leaving 7 bases between them. Germline V CDR1 and CDR2: MNHEY, SVGAGI. CDR3 DNA: TGTGCCAGCAGGACGGGAAGCACAGATACGCAGTATTTT. It translates to CASRTGSTDTQYF.

This chain joins TRBV7-3 and TRBJ2-5; 10 bases match TRBD2. From germline, CDR1 is SGHTA and CDR2 FQGTGA. The CDR3 is made up of 15 amino acids. V trimming: 3 bases; J trimming: 1 base; junction bases outside the gene matches: 2. The CDR3 loop is CASSFGLAAQETQYF. CDR3 sequence (DNA): TGTGCCAGCAGCTTTGGACTAGCGGCCCAAGAGACCCAGTACTTC.

This rearrangement joins TRBV7-9 to TRBJ2-1; D uncertain. The V gene's germline CDR1 is SEHNR and CDR2 FQNEAQ (reference sequence). This CDR3 spans 18 amino acids. V was pared by 4 bases and J by 0 bases, with 19 bases between. CDR3: CASSSLIMISSSYNEQFF. The CDR3 nucleotides are TGTGCCAGCAGCTCCCTTATTATGATCTCTAGCTCCTACAATGAGCAGTTCTTC.

This chain links TRBV15 with TRBJ2-1; D may be TRBD2 (5 bases). Germline CDR1 LNHNV, CDR2 YYDKDF (reference sequence). Trimming took 3 bases from V and 7 from J, leaving 19 bases between them. CDR3 length equals 16 residues. CDR3 loop: CATSRPGENRRNEQFF. CDR3 in DNA: TGTGCCACCAGCAGGCCCGGGGAAAACCGACGGAATGAGCAGTTCTTC.

CDR3 nucleotides: TGCAGTGCTAGCCTTAGCGGGGGACAAGAGACCCAGTACTTC. Translating gives CSASLSGGQETQYF. The V call is TRBV20-1, the J call TRBJ2-5; 9 bases fit TRBD2. Germline CDR1 and CDR2: DFQATT and SNEGSKA (reference sequence). CDR3 length: 14 residues. V shed 3 bases and J 2 bases; nucleotides not matched to a gene: 4.

The chain couples TRBV6-1 to TRBJ1-2, with D possibly matching TRBD1 (6 bases). V lost 4 bases and J lost 4, with 16 bases in between. CDR1 MNHNS and CDR2 SASEGT come from the germline V gene. This CDR3 spans 15 amino acids. The CDR3 loop reads CASSVDRSLGYGYTF. The CDR3 region has the DNA TGTGCCAGCAGTGTTGACAGGTCCCTGGGCTATGGCTACACCTTC.

This clonotype was counted a few times. The chain carries TRBV29-1 and TRBJ1-1, with unresolved D. Germline V CDR1 and CDR2: SQVTM, ANQGSEA. V was shortened by 4 bases and J by 7 bases, with 13 bases between the two germline ends. This CDR3 has 12 amino acids. The CDR3 region is CSVASRRVEAFF. Written as DNA, the CDR3 is TGCAGCGTTGCTAGTCGGAGGGTTGAAGCTTTCTTT.

The chain links TRBV12-3 or TRBV12-4 to TRBJ1-1; D perhaps matches TRBD1 (5 bases). V was clipped by 4 bases and J by 4 bases, with 10 bases between them. The length of the CDR3 is 13 residues. The CDR3 nucleotides read TGTGCCAGCAGTTCGGGGCCTAGCACTGAAGCTTTCTTT. This encodes CASSSGPSTEAFF.

In regard to this clonotype: A read error may produce the germline difference seen at one junction end. The chain is built from TRBV27 and TRBJ2-5, with a possible D match to TRBD1 (5 bases). CDR1 is MNHEY and CDR2 is SMNVEV in the germline V gene (reference sequence). This CDR3 spans 15 amino acids. The CDR3 sequence is CTSSLWPGSEETQYF. The CDR3 DNA reads TGTACCAGCAGTTTATGGCCAGGGTCGGAGGAGACCCAGTACTTC.

This clonotype has only a few counts. This chain connects TRBV7-2 to TRBJ2-5; 8 positions match TRBD2. Trimming took 3 bases from V and 3 from J; bases not matched to a gene: 6. This CDR3 region has 15 residues. Germline loops: CDR1 SGHTA, CDR2 FQGNSA. This chain's CDR3 is CASSLGAGAEETQYF. In DNA, the CDR3 is TGTGCCAGCAGCTTGGGAGCGGGAGCGGAAGAGACCCAGTACTTC. Looking up the rest from reference TRBV7-2 and TRBJ2-5 gives the full variable domain: GAGVSQSPSNKVTEKGKDVELRCDPISGHTALYWYRQSLGQGLEFLIYFQGNSAPDKSGLPSDRFSAERTGGSVSTLTIQRTQQEDSAVYLCASSLGAGAEETQYFGPGTRLLVL.

The chain joins TRBV7-2 to TRBJ1-6; weak D call: TRBD1 (6 bases). The germline V and J ends were trimmed by 1 base and 12 bases, with 16 bases remaining between them. The CDR3 runs to 15 residues. Germline loops: CDR1 SGHTA, CDR2 FQGNSA. CDR3 sequence (DNA): TGTGCCAGCAGCTTAGATGGCAGGGGAGGTCGACCCCTCCACTTT. It is translated as CASSLDGRGGRPLHF.

This chain uses TRBV20-1 with TRBJ2-5; perhaps D is TRBD1 or TRBD2 (5 bases each). The V gene's germline CDR1 is DFQATT and CDR2 SNEGSKA (reference sequence). Between the trimmed V and J ends, which lost 5 bases and 1 base, there was a span of 14 bases. CDR3 length: 14 amino acids. The CDR3 DNA is TGCAGTGCTGGGGGTGGGGCAATCCAAGAGACCCAGTACTTC. Its protein is CSAGGGAIQETQYF.

The chain carries TRBV30 and TRBJ2-5, with 9 bases aligning to TRBD1. V was pared by 1 base and J by 5 bases, with 5 bases of the junction left unmatched. The germline V gene encodes CDR1 GTSNPN and CDR2 SVGIG (reference sequence). The CDR3 totals 14 residues. The CDR3 sequence: CAWSGQGVGETQYF. The CDR3 DNA reads as TGTGCCTGGAGTGGACAGGGGGTTGGGGAGACCCAGTACTTC.

The CDR3 DNA follows: TGTGCCATCAGTGGACAGGGGGCCTCTGAAGCTTTCTTT. Protein sequence: CAISGQGASEAFF. The chain uses TRBV10-3 and TRBJ1-1, with TRBD1 matching over 10 bases. V trimming: 4 bases; J trimming: 6 bases; junction bases outside the gene matches: 2. Germline V lookup: CDR1 ENHRY, CDR2 SYGVKD. The CDR3 length is 13 residues.

The chain combines TRBV12-3 or TRBV12-4 with TRBJ2-5; 8 bases agree with TRBD2. Judging by the DNA end, TRBJ2-7 fits better; the J call may be wrong. This CDR3 spans 15 amino acids. CDR3 in amino acids: CASSSKAGGGVEQYF. For the CDR3, the DNA is TGTGCCAGCAGTTCCAAGGCGGGAGGTGGGGTCGAGCAGTACTTC.

This clonotype was seen a few times. The chain uses TRBV5-1 and TRBJ2-5, with 7 bases fitting TRBD2. The CDR3 covers 16 residues. V shed 3 bases and J 2 bases; nucleotides not matched to a gene: 10. CDR1 is SGHRS, CDR2 YFSETQ, per germline. The CDR3 reads CASSSNRLAEQETQYF. CDR3 DNA sequence: TGCGCCAGCAGCTCCAACCGTCTAGCGGAACAAGAGACCCAGTACTTC.

The chain employs TRBV20-1 and TRBJ2-5; 7 bases align to TRBD2. The CDR3 extends over 16 amino acids. With V trimmed by 6 bases and J by 4 bases, 17 bases remained unmatched. Germline V gives CDR1 DFQATT, CDR2 SNEGSKA (reference sequence). The CDR3 here is CSAHGAGRELGETQYF. The CDR3 DNA reads TGCAGTGCGCACGGGGCCGGGCGGGAGCTTGGAGAGACCCAGTACTTC.

Written as DNA, the CDR3 is TGTGCCAGCAGCAACAGGGGTTTAGGCGAGACCCAGTACTTC. Translating gives CASSNRGLGETQYF. This chain joins TRBV6-5 and TRBJ2-5; 7 nucleotides line up with TRBD1. The CDR3 runs to 14 residues. In germline, CDR1 is MNHEY, CDR2 SVGAGI. With 6 bases clipped from V and 5 bases from J, the junction kept 9 bases outside the gene matches.

This clonotype has a single count. This chain connects TRBV7-2 to TRBJ2-4; 11 bases align to TRBD2. Trimming removed 2 bases from V and 6 bases from J; junction bases left unmatched: 6. In germline, CDR1 is SGHTA, CDR2 FQGNSA. CDR3 length: 16 amino acids. CDR3 nucleotides: TGTGCCAGCAGCTTAACTAGCGGGAGTATGGGAAACATTCAGTACTTC. Its protein is CASSLTSGSMGNIQYF.

The genes are TRBV6-6 and TRBJ2-7; 11 bases fit TRBD2. Germline V gene sequence: CDR1 MNHNY, CDR2 SVGAGI (reference sequence). CDR3 length: 15 amino acids. The junction had 7 bases not matched to a gene; V was cut back by 6 bases and J by 3 bases. The CDR3 protein is CASSRPGLADYEQYF. The CDR3 bases are TGTGCCAGCAGCCGACCGGGACTAGCGGACTACGAGCAGTACTTC.

The chain uses TRBV7-9 and TRBJ2-4; the match to TRBD1 covers 7 bases. After removal of 5 bases from V and 0 bases from J, the junction contained 10 bases not matched to a gene. Germline V gene data show CDR1 as SEHNR and CDR2 as FQNEAQ (reference sequence). CDR3 length equals 17 residues. The CDR3 DNA sequence: TGTGCCAGCAGCCGCGGACAGGCCGGCTTAGCCAAAAACATTCAGTACTTC. It codes for CASSRGQAGLAKNIQYF.

V and J are TRBV6-2 or TRBV6-3 and TRBJ2-1, with D possibly matching TRBD2 (6 bases). This CDR3 is 15 amino acids long. The germline gives CDR1 MNHEY, CDR2 SVGEGT. V was trimmed by 7 bases and J by 2 bases, leaving 15 bases between them. CDR3 sequence: CASTLDGTAYNEQFF. The CDR3, as DNA: TGTGCCAGCACCCTGGACGGGACTGCCTACAATGAGCAGTTCTTC.

The chain links TRBV7-2 to TRBJ2-7, with 9 bases aligning to TRBD1. Trimming removed 5 bases from V and 4 bases from J; junction bases left unmatched: 9. This CDR3 has 15 amino acids. Germline values: CDR1 SGHTA, CDR2 FQGNSA. The CDR3 sequence is CASSPLTGGRYEQYF. CDR3 DNA sequence: TGTGCCAGCAGCCCCCTCACAGGGGGCAGGTACGAGCAGTACTTC.

V is TRBV5-1 and J is TRBJ2-7; 8 positions match TRBD2. Trimming removed 0 bases from V and 6 bases from J; junction bases left unmatched: 14. CDR1 and CDR2 (germline): SGHRS, YFSETQ. The CDR3 is 17 amino acids. CDR3 in amino acids: CASSLGPSGRVSREQYF. The DNA for the CDR3 is TGCGCCAGCAGCTTGGGTCCCAGCGGGAGAGTCTCCCGCGAGCAGTACTTC.